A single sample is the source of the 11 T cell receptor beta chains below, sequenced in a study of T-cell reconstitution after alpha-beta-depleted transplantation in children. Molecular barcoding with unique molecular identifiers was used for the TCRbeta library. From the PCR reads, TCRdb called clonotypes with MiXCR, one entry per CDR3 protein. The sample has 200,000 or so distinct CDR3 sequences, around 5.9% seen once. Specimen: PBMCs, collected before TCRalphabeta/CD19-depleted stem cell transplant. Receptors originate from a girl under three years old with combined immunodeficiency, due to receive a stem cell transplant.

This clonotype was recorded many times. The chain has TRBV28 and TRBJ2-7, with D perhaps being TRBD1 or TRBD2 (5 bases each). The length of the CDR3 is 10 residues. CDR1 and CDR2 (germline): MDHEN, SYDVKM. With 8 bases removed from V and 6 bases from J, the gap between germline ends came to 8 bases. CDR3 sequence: CASGGSEQYF. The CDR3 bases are TGTGCCAGCGGGGGATCCGAGCAGTACTTC.

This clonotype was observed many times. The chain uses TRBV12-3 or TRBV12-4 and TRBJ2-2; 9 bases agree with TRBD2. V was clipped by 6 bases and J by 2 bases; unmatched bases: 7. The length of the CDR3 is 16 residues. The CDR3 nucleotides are TGTGCCAGCAGATTACTAGCGGGCAAAAACACCGGGGAGCTGTTTTTT. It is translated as CASRLLAGKNTGELFF.

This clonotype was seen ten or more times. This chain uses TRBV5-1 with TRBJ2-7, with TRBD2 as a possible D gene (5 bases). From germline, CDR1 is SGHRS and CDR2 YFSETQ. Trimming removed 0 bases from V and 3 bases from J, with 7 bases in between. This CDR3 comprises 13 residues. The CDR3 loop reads CASSLVTSYEQYF. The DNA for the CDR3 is TGCGCCAGCAGCTTGGTTACTAGCTACGAGCAGTACTTC.

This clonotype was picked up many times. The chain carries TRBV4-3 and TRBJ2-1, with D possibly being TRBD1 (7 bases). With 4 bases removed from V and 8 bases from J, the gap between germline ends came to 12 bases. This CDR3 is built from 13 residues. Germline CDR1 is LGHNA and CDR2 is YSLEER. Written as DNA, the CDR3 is TGCGCCAGCAGCCCAGGGGGGTTCGATGAGCAGTTCTTC. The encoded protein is CASSPGGFDEQFF.

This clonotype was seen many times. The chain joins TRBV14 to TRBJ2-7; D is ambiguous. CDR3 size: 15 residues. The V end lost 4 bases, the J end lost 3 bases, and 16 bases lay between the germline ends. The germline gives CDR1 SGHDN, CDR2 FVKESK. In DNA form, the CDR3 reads TGTGCCAGCAGCCCGGGTTCAGCCTTCTTCTACGAGCAGTACTTC. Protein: CASSPGSAFFYEQYF. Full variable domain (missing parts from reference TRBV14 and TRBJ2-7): EAGVTQFPSHSVIEKGQTVTLRCDPISGHDNLYWYRRVMGKEIKFLLHFVKESKQDESGMPNNRFLAERTGGTYSTLKVQPAELEDSGVYFCASSPGSAFFYEQYFGPGTRLTVT.

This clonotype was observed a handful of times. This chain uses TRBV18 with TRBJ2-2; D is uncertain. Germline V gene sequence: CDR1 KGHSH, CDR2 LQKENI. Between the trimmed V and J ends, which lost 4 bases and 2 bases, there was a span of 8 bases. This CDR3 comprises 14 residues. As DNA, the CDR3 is TGTGCCAGCTCACGGCCCAGCAACACCGGGGAGCTGTTTTTT. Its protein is CASSRPSNTGELFF.

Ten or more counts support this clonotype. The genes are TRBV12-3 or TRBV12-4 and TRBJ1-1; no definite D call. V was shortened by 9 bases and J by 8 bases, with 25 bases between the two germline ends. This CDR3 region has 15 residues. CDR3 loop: CASFFGVGNGFEAFF. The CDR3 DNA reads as TGTGCCAGTTTTTTCGGGGTGGGGAATGGATTCGAAGCTTTCTTT.

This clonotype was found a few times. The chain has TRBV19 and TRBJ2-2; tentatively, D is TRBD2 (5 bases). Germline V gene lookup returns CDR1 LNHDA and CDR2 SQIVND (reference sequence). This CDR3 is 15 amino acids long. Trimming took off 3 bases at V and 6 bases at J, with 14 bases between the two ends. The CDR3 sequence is CASSIGGLAAGELFF. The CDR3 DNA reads TGTGCCAGTAGTATCGGAGGTCTAGCAGCCGGGGAGCTGTTTTTT.

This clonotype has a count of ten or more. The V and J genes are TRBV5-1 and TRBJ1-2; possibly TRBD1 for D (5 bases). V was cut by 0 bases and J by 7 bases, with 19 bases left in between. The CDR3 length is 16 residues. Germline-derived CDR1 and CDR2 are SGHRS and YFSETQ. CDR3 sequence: CASSLEPPLGGPGYTF. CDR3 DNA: TGCGCCAGCAGCTTGGAACCCCCACTCGGGGGTCCTGGCTACACCTTC.

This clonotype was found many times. CDR3 region: CASSYGQNYGYTF. DNA of the CDR3: TGTGCCAGCAGCTACGGACAGAACTATGGCTACACCTTC. This sequence joins TRBV7-2 and TRBJ1-2; D may be TRBD1 (6 bases). V was cut by 4 bases and J by 2 bases, with 8 bases left in between. This CDR3 has 13 amino acids. Germline V gene lookup returns CDR1 SGHTA and CDR2 FQGNSA.

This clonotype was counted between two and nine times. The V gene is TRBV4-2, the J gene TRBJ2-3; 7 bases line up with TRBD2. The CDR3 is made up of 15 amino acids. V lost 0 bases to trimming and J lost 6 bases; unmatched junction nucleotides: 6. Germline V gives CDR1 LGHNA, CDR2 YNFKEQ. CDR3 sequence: CASSQDNSGMDTQYF. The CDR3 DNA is TGTGCCAGCAGCCAAGATAACAGCGGGATGGATACGCAGTATTTT.